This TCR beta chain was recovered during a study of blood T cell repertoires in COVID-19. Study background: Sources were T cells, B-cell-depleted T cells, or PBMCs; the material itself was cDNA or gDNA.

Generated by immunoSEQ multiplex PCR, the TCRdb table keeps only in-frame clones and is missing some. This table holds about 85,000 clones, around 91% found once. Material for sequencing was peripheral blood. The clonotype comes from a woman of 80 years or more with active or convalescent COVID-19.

The CDR3 spells CSVERVRAGGPIETQYF. The CDR3 DNA follows: TGCAGCGTTGAACGGGTACGAGCGGGAGGGCCAATAGAGACCCAGTACTTC. V is TRBV29-1 and J is TRBJ2-5, with 10 bases matching TRBD2. The CDR3 covers 17 residues. Germline V gene sequence: CDR1 SQVTM, CDR2 ANQGSEA. V shed 2 bases and J 4 bases; nucleotides not matched to a gene: 13.